These 23 T cell receptor beta chains came from one sample sequenced in a study of control samples from healthy donors and cancer patients. The table came from immunoSEQ multiplex PCR; TCRdb's copy has only in-frame clones and leaves some out. The data contain roughly 170,000 clones, approximately 94% of them singletons. Sequenced: blood. The receptors stem from a woman between 18 and 29 years old in good health.

The chain is built from TRBV19 and TRBJ2-2; D may match TRBD1 or TRBD2 (6 bases each). Germline V gene sequence: CDR1 LNHDA, CDR2 SQIVND (reference sequence). The V gene lost 3 bases and the J gene lost 4 bases, with 9 bases spanning the gap. This CDR3 has 14 residues. Here the CDR3 reads CASSIGGRTGELFF. CDR3 sequence (DNA): TGTGCCAGTAGTATTGGGGGGCGCACCGGGGAGCTGTTTTTT.

This clone was recorded only once. The genes are TRBV28 and TRBJ2-7; 13 bases align to TRBD2. V was clipped by 3 bases and J by 2 bases; unmatched bases: 22. The CDR3 is 22 residues long. The germline CDR1 and CDR2 sequences are MDHEN and SYDVKM. The CDR3 is CASSLRSQGPPRTSGRPYEQYF. The CDR3 nucleotides read TGTGCCAGCAGTTTGAGAAGTCAGGGCCCTCCCAGGACTAGCGGGAGACCCTACGAGCAGTACTTC.

This rearrangement joins TRBV2 to TRBJ1-2; 11 bases align to TRBD1. V trimming: 0 bases; J trimming: 7 bases; junction bases outside the gene matches: 16. In germline, CDR1 is SNHLY, CDR2 FYNNEI. The length of the CDR3 is 19 residues. The CDR3 DNA sequence: TGTGCCAGCAGTGAAGCCCTGGACAGGGGGCCCGTCGGGATAAGTGGCTACACCTTC. Protein sequence: CASSEALDRGPVGISGYTF.

This clone was seen a single time. This chain uses TRBV4-1 with TRBJ2-3; 7 bases match TRBD1. The germline gives CDR1 MGHRA, CDR2 YSYEKL. V shed 2 bases, J shed 1 base, and the junction held 6 bases outside the gene matches. This CDR3 spans 16 amino acids. CDR3 residues: CASSQLGGRGTDTQYF. In nucleotides, the CDR3 is TGCGCCAGCAGCCAATTAGGGGGCCGGGGCACAGATACGCAGTATTTT.

This chain connects TRBV6-1 to TRBJ1-6; no firm D call. Germline V gene sequence: CDR1 MNHNS, CDR2 SASEGT. The CDR3 covers 15 residues. V lost 1 base and J 8 bases, leaving 12 bases between the germline ends. CDR3 region: CASSEGPGGDSPLHF. The CDR3 nucleotides are TGTGCCAGCAGTGAAGGGCCGGGCGGGGATTCACCCCTCCACTTT.

This sequence joins TRBV6-5 and TRBJ1-2, with 11 positions matching TRBD1. The CDR3 runs to 12 residues. The germline V gene encodes CDR1 MNHEY and CDR2 SVGAGI. With 8 bases clipped from V and 7 bases from J, the junction kept 3 bases outside the gene matches. The CDR3 protein is CASRGQGAGYTF. The CDR3 coding sequence is TGTGCCAGCCGAGGACAGGGGGCTGGCTACACCTTC.

The chain has TRBV5-5 and TRBJ1-4; no definite D call. There are 15 residues in the CDR3. CDR1 is SGHKS, CDR2 YYEKEE, per germline (reference sequence). V lost 2 bases and J lost 7, with 15 bases in between. The CDR3 DNA reads as TGTGCCAGCAGCTTCACACCTGATGATACTGAAAAACTGTTTTTT. Translation: CASSFTPDDTEKLFF.

The CDR3, as DNA: TGTGCCAGCAGCCGGGCGAGACAGGGTGCAGATACGCAGTATTTT. It codes for CASSRARQGADTQYF. The chain has TRBV3-1 (or the pseudogene TRBV3-2) and TRBJ2-3, with 7 bases lining up with TRBD1. The V and J ends lost 4 bases and 4 bases, in that order; junction bases with no gene match: 8. The CDR3 loop spans 15 amino acids. Germline V gene lookup returns CDR1 LGHDT and CDR2 YNNKEL (reference sequence).

The genes are TRBV28 and TRBJ1-5; tentatively, D is TRBD1 (5 bases). Germline V gives CDR1 MDHEN, CDR2 SYDVKM. The CDR3 spans 15 residues. Between the trimmed V and J ends, which lost 2 bases and 3 bases, there was a span of 11 bases. This CDR3 is CASSLRDGYNQPQHF. CDR3 coding DNA: TGTGCCAGCAGTTTAAGGGACGGCTACAATCAGCCCCAGCATTTT.

V usage is TRBV4-3 and J usage is TRBJ1-6; the D is unclear. Deletions cut 0 bases from V and 11 bases from J, with 14 bases between. Germline loops: CDR1 LGHNA, CDR2 YSLEER. This CDR3 spans 15 amino acids. CDR3 in amino acids: CASSQDHTPFTPLHF. For the CDR3, the DNA is TGCGCCAGCAGCCAAGATCACACCCCATTTACACCCCTCCACTTT.

The chain joins TRBV28 to TRBJ1-5; TRBD1 matches at 8 bases. The CDR3 is 15 amino acids. After removal of 5 bases from V and 5 bases from J, the junction contained 8 bases not matched to a gene. Germline lookup yields CDR1 MDHEN and CDR2 SYDVKM. The CDR3 here is CASSDLDRDDQPQHF. CDR3 DNA sequence: TGTGCCAGCAGTGACTTGGACAGGGACGATCAGCCCCAGCATTTT.

The V gene is TRBV10-1, the J gene TRBJ2-5; D uncertain. Trimming removed 0 bases at V and 5 bases at J, with 16 bases between. Germline V gene sequence: CDR1 WNHNN, CDR2 SYGVQD (reference sequence). This CDR3 has 16 amino acids. The CDR3 nucleotides are TGCGCCAGCAGTGAGTCGACTCTGGGCCCCCAGGAGACCCAGTACTTC. It specifies CASSESTLGPQETQYF.

This chain joins TRBV29-1 and TRBJ2-7; 7 bases fit TRBD1. The CDR3 contains 13 residues. Germline values: CDR1 SQVTM, CDR2 ANQGSEA. Trimming cost V 7 bases and J 6 bases; bases outside gene matches: 12. The chain's CDR3 is CSAQTGRSLEQYF. The CDR3 bases are TGCAGCGCTCAGACAGGGCGATCCCTCGAGCAGTACTTC.

V gene TRBV27 combines with J gene TRBJ2-1; 14 bases align to TRBD2. CDR1 and CDR2 (germline): MNHEY, SMNVEV (reference sequence). The CDR3 is made up of 16 amino acids. J lost 7 bases, V lost 5 bases, and 7 bases had no gene match. The CDR3 region has the DNA TGTGCCAGCAGTCGCGGGACTAGCGGGGGCCATAATGAGCAGTTCTTC. This gives the protein CASSRGTSGGHNEQFF.

The chain links TRBV6-5 to TRBJ2-7, with 7 bases fitting TRBD1. Germline V gene lookup returns CDR1 MNHEY and CDR2 SVGAGI. There are 14 residues in the CDR3. V lost 11 bases, J lost 6 bases, and 16 bases stayed unmatched. CDR3 protein: CAVTPHPGTVEQYF. DNA of the CDR3: TGTGCCGTCACCCCACATCCCGGGACAGTCGAGCAGTACTTC.

V and J are TRBV5-8 and TRBJ1-4; 7 bases are a match to TRBD1. V gave up 4 bases and J gave up 7 bases; unmatched junction bases: 10. Germline CDR1 is SGHTS and CDR2 is YDEGEE. CDR3 length equals 15 residues. The CDR3 region has the DNA TGTGCCAGCAGCCTTAGAGGGACAGAAGGTGAAAAACTGTTTTTT. It yields the protein CASSLRGTEGEKLFF.

This chain uses TRBV18 with TRBJ2-1; 7 positions match TRBD1. V gave up 2 bases and J gave up 4 bases; unmatched junction bases: 5. Germline-derived CDR1 and CDR2 are KGHSH and LQKENI. This CDR3 comprises 15 residues. The CDR3 DNA sequence: TGTGCCAGCTCACCAGGGACAGCTAAGTACAATGAGCAGTTCTTC. The encoded protein is CASSPGTAKYNEQFF.

As DNA, the CDR3 is TGTGCCAGCGGCCTGCGAGGGTCTTACAATGAGCAGTTCTTC. Its translation is CASGLRGSYNEQFF. The rearrangement uses TRBV5-4 and TRBJ2-1; the D gene is possibly TRBD2 (5 bases). V lost 7 bases, J lost 4 bases, and 15 bases lay in between. CDR3 length: 14 amino acids. Looked up from germline, CDR1 is SGHNT and CDR2 is YYREEE (reference sequence).

About this clone: The sample holds other DNA sequences that translate to the same CDR3. The rearrangement links TRBV6-5 to TRBJ1-2, with 7 positions matching TRBD1. V lost 2 bases, J lost 6 bases, and 3 bases stayed unmatched. The CDR3 totals 13 residues. Looked up from germline, CDR1 is MNHEY and CDR2 is SVGAGI. For the CDR3, the DNA is TGTGCCAGCAGTTACGGGACAGCCGATGGCTACACCTTC. It is translated as CASSYGTADGYTF.

The chain joins TRBV5-5 to TRBJ2-3; 12 bases align to TRBD2. CDR3 length: 15 residues. Germline V gene sequence: CDR1 SGHKS, CDR2 YYEKEE (reference sequence). V was pared by 3 bases and J by 3 bases, with 2 bases of the junction left unmatched. The CDR3 spells CASSSTSGRTDTQYF. DNA for the CDR3: TGTGCCAGCAGCTCTACTAGCGGGAGGACAGATACGCAGTATTTT.

The V gene is TRBV5-1, the J gene TRBJ1-1, with D possibly TRBD1 on 5 matching bases. The V end lost 0 bases, the J end lost 5 bases, and 11 bases lay between the germline ends. CDR1 is SGHRS, CDR2 YFSETQ, per germline. The CDR3 runs to 14 residues. The CDR3 spells CASSLGRGETEAFF. For the CDR3, the DNA is TGCGCCAGCAGCTTGGGGCGGGGGGAGACTGAAGCTTTCTTT.

The chain employs TRBV5-4 and TRBJ2-1; tentative D call: TRBD2 (6 bases). This CDR3 is built from 12 residues. Per germline, CDR1 SGHNT and CDR2 YYREEE (reference sequence). Here the CDR3 DNA reads TGTGCTCTTAGGGAGGAAAACAATGAGCAGTTCTTC. Amino acids: CALREENNEQFF.

The chain uses TRBV28 and TRBJ1-6; tentatively, D is TRBD1 (6 bases). Per the germline V gene, CDR1 is MDHEN and CDR2 is SYDVKM. The length of the CDR3 is 18 residues. Between the trimmed V and J ends, which lost 5 bases and 3 bases, there was a span of 20 bases. The CDR3 DNA follows: TGTGCCAGCAGTCCAACCCCCGGGACAATTAGCTATAATTCACCCCTCCACTTT. Protein product: CASSPTPGTISYNSPLHF.